This is a list of T cell receptor beta chains from one sample in a study of CD8 T cells in Susac syndrome. MiXCR was run by TCRdb on the immunoSEQ multiplex PCR reads, yielding one entry per CDR3 protein. This sample carries 150,000 to 200,000 distinct CDR3 sequences, about 95% of them seen once, and the ten largest clones take 0.1%. Sequencing used CD4+ T cells from PBMCs. The receptors derive from a human donor in good health. CDR3s include the opening cysteine and the closing phenylalanine or tryptophan. A D gene is named only where the DNA matches it firmly. Some rows have no size entry. The others give once, few or many, or a class for an expanded clone.

TRBV15	TRBD1	NA	TRBJ1-5	CATSTLGGQGNQPQHF	TGTGCCACGAGCACCCTAGGGGGACAGGGAAATCAGCCCCAGCATTTT
TRBV7-2	NA	NA	TRBJ2-5	CASRRGGPETQYF	TGTGCCAGCAGACGAGGGGGGCCAGAGACCCAGTACTTC
TRBV11-2	NA	NA	TRBJ2-7	CASSQNLPYEQYF	TGTGCCAGCAGCCAAAACCTACCCTACGAGCAGTACTTC
TRBV28	NA	NA	TRBJ2-3	CASRRMPSSTDTQYF	TGTGCCAGCAGGCGTATGCCATCTAGCACAGATACGCAGTATTTT
TRBV20-1	NA	NA	TRBJ1-1	CSARDRAPGGAFF	TGCAGTGCTAGAGATCGAGCGCCCGGAGGAGCTTTCTTT
TRBV7-9	NA	NA	TRBJ2-1	CASSLGTPYNEQFF	TGTGCCAGCAGCCTGGGCACACCCTACAATGAGCAGTTCTTC
TRBV11-2	TRBD2	NA	TRBJ2-2	CASDTLAGVVTGELFF	TGTGCCAGCGATACACTAGCGGGAGTAGTCACCGGGGAGCTGTTTTTT
TRBV20-1	NA	NA	TRBJ2-5	CSASSGAPKETQYF	TGCAGTGCTTCCTCCGGGGCACCAAAAGAGACCCAGTACTTC
TRBV4-2	TRBD2	NA	TRBJ2-1	CASSQAGLAGTYNEQFF	TGTGCCAGCAGCCAAGCAGGACTAGCGGGAACTTACAATGAGCAGTTCTTC
TRBV20-1	NA	once	TRBJ2-3	CSVDLDSTDTQYF	TGCAGTGTTGACCTAGATAGCACAGATACGCAGTATTTT
TRBV30	NA	once	TRBJ2-3	CALRGTAFTQYF	TGTGCCCTGAGGGGGACCGCGTTTACGCAGTATTTT
TRBV7-9	NA	NA	TRBJ2-7	CASSMTRVEQYF	TGTGCCAGCAGCATGACCCGGGTGGAGCAGTACTTC
TRBV25-1	TRBD2	NA	TRBJ2-5	CASSEYSGRARETQYF	TGTGCCAGCAGTGAATATAGCGGGAGGGCCAGGGAGACCCAGTACTTC
TRBV19	NA	NA	TRBJ2-7	CASSIDRDTEQYF	TGTGCCAGTAGTATAGATCGGGACACCGAGCAGTACTTC
TRBV30	NA	NA	TRBJ2-7	CAWQGRAYEQYF	TGTGCCTGGCAGGGGAGGGCCTACGAGCAGTACTTC
TRBV27	TRBD2	NA	TRBJ2-7	CASSLPPSGSNEQYF	TGTGCCAGCAGCCTACCCCCTAGCGGGAGCAACGAGCAGTACTTC
TRBV6-1	NA	once	TRBJ2-3	CASSRDRPTDTQYF	TGTGCCAGCAGTCGGGATCGGCCCACAGATACGCAGTATTTT
TRBV30	NA	NA	TRBJ2-3	CAFTPGPDTQYF	TGTGCCTTCACCCCGGGGCCAGATACGCAGTATTTT
TRBV25-1	TRBD1	NA	TRBJ2-7	CASSGQGRTGQYF	TGTGCCAGCAGTGGACAGGGCAGGACGGGGCAGTACTTC
TRBV7-2	NA	NA	TRBJ2-3	CAGSRAPDTQYF	TGTGCCGGCTCAAGGGCACCGGATACGCAGTATTTT
TRBV18	NA	NA	TRBJ1-5	CASSQGGNSNQPQHF	TGTGCCAGCTCACAGGGGGGAAATAGCAATCAGCCCCAGCATTTT
TRBV4-3	TRBD1	NA	TRBJ2-1	CASSQDDRGGYNEQFF	TGCGCCAGCAGCCAAGATGACAGGGGGGGTTACAATGAGCAGTTCTTC
TRBV6-5	TRBD2	once	TRBJ2-1	CASSRTTSAKQFF	TGTGCCAGCAGTCGCACGACTAGCGCTAAACAGTTCTTC
TRBV29-1	TRBD1	few	TRBJ2-7	CSVEPRTGEQYF	TGCAGCGTTGAACCCCGGACAGGCGAGCAGTACTTC
TRBV7-2	NA	NA	TRBJ2-2	CASSLVGRTGELFF	TGTGCCAGCAGCCTAGTAGGGAGAACCGGGGAGCTGTTTTTT
TRBV29-1	NA	NA	TRBJ1-2	CSAMALEFGYTF	TGCAGCGCTATGGCTCTGGAGTTTGGCTACACCTTC
TRBV18	NA	NA	TRBJ1-5	CASSPLRGNQPQHF	TGTGCCAGCTCACCACTCAGGGGAAATCAGCCCCAGCATTTT
TRBV28	NA	NA	TRBJ2-7	CASISSNGLEQYF	TGTGCCAGCATATCCTCCAATGGACTCGAGCAGTACTTC
TRBV30	TRBD1	NA	TRBJ1-1	CAWMRGRITEAFF	TGTGCCTGGATGAGGGGGCGAATCACTGAAGCTTTCTTT
TRBV15	NA	NA	TRBJ2-3	CATSRVPDRSGYYPSTDTQYF	TGTGCCACCAGCAGAGTCCCAGATCGTTCCGGGTATTACCCTAGCACAGATACGCAGTATTTT
TRBV5-4	NA	NA	TRBJ1-1	CASSFGPMTSTEAFF	TGTGCCAGCAGCTTCGGCCCAATGACCAGCACTGAAGCTTTCTTT
TRBV20-1	TRBD2	NA	TRBJ2-3	CSGPSGWSTDTQYF	TGCAGTGGTCCTAGCGGATGGAGCACAGATACGCAGTATTTT
TRBV27	TRBD1	NA	TRBJ1-5	CASTDRVGDQPQHF	TGTGCCAGCACCGACAGGGTCGGAGATCAGCCCCAGCATTTT
TRBV6-1	NA	NA	TRBJ2-3	CASSDVGSASADTQYF	TGTGCCAGCAGTGACGTTGGGTCGGCTAGCGCAGATACGCAGTATTTT
TRBV30	NA	NA	TRBJ1-1	CAWSVRGMNTEAFF	TGTGCCTGGAGTGTACGGGGAATGAACACTGAAGCTTTCTTT
TRBV27	NA	NA	TRBJ2-6	CASSLVAGSGANVLTF	TGTGCCAGCAGTTTGGTGGCGGGTTCCGGGGCCAACGTCCTGACTTTC
TRBV30	NA	NA	TRBJ2-1	CAWRSPNNEQFF	TGTGCCTGGAGGTCCCCAAACAATGAGCAGTTCTTC
TRBV29-1	NA	NA	TRBJ2-1	CSVDRAGGGYEQFF	TGCAGCGTTGACCGGGCAGGGGGAGGATATGAGCAGTTCTTC
TRBV29-1	NA	NA	TRBJ2-1	CSVDEGAYNEQFF	TGCAGCGTTGATGAAGGGGCCTACAATGAGCAGTTCTTC
TRBV6-2/TRBV6-3	NA	NA	TRBJ2-7	CASIRTRSSDEQYF	TGTGCCAGCATAAGGACACGGAGTAGCGACGAGCAGTACTTC
TRBV30	TRBD2	NA	TRBJ2-1	CAWGTSVRNEQFF	TGTGCCTGGGGGACTAGCGTTCGCAATGAGCAGTTCTTC
TRBV2	NA	NA	TRBJ1-1	CAASDRMNTEAFF	TGTGCCGCATCCGACAGGATGAACACTGAAGCTTTCTTT
TRBV29-1	TRBD2	NA	TRBJ2-5	CSVESRLAGVETQYF	TGCAGCGTTGAATCCCGACTAGCGGGAGTAGAGACCCAGTACTTC
TRBV24-1	NA	NA	TRBJ2-5	CATSALSGRQETQYF	TGTGCCACCAGTGCCCTCTCAGGGCGGCAAGAGACCCAGTACTTC
TRBV30	NA	NA	TRBJ1-5	CAWSRGSNQPQHF	TGTGCCTGGAGTAGAGGGAGCAATCAGCCCCAGCATTTT
TRBV11-2	TRBD2	NA	TRBJ2-3	CASSLLAGVRDTQYF	TGTGCCAGCAGCCTACTAGCGGGAGTCAGAGATACGCAGTATTTT
TRBV2	TRBD1	NA	TRBJ2-7	CASSGGTGDYEQYF	TGTGCCAGCAGTGGCGGGACAGGGGACTACGAGCAGTACTTC
TRBV29-1	NA	NA	TRBJ1-1	CGAGVGTEAFF	TGCGGGGCCGGGGTTGGCACTGAAGCTTTCTTT
TRBV2	NA	NA	TRBJ2-5	CASSLTRAQETQYF	TGTGCCAGCAGCCTGACTAGGGCCCAAGAGACCCAGTACTTC